Each of the 11 T cell receptor beta chains below was sequenced from the same sample in a study of blood T cell repertoires in COVID-19. The table came from immunoSEQ multiplex PCR; TCRdb's copy has only in-frame clones and leaves some out. The sample holds approximately 94,000 clones; approximately 80% are singletons and the top ten take roughly an eighth. The sequenced sample was peripheral blood. These TCRs come from a man aged 45-65 years with active or convalescent COVID-19.

The rearrangement joins TRBV7-2 to TRBJ2-1, with 13 bases identical to TRBD2. Losses at the gene ends were 11 bases for V and 4 bases for J; bases not matched to a gene: 8. CDR3 length: 15 amino acids. Germline V gene lookup returns CDR1 SGHTA and CDR2 FQGNSA. The CDR3 sequence: CAGARGLAGYNEQFF. The DNA of the CDR3 is TGTGCCGGGGCCAGGGGACTAGCGGGGTACAATGAGCAGTTCTTC.

The chain combines TRBV10-1 with TRBJ2-1; TRBD2 aligns across 9 bases. The length of the CDR3 is 15 residues. Germline assignment: CDR1 WNHNN and CDR2 SYGVQD (reference sequence). Trimming took 8 bases from V and 7 from J; bases not matched to a gene: 12. The CDR3 is CASGWRPLAGNEQFF. In DNA, the CDR3 is TGCGCCAGCGGTTGGCGGCCCCTAGCGGGAAATGAGCAGTTCTTC.

This clone came up a few times. This chain uses TRBV7-2 with TRBJ1-5, with unresolved D. The CDR3 runs to 16 residues. V lost 2 bases and J lost 0, with 11 bases in between. The V gene's germline CDR1 is SGHTA and CDR2 FQGNSA. The CDR3 DNA sequence: TGTGCCAGCAGCTTATTCTTCGTCTATAGCAATCAGCCCCAGCATTTT. Residues: CASSLFFVYSNQPQHF.

This clone was seen a single time. This chain connects TRBV19 to TRBJ1-5; D is undetermined. The germline V gene encodes CDR1 LNHDA and CDR2 SQIVND (reference sequence). The V gene lost 9 bases and the J gene lost 0 bases, with 9 bases spanning the gap. The CDR3 covers 13 residues. This chain's CDR3 is CASTSYSNQPQHF. Written as DNA, the CDR3 is TGTGCCAGCACCAGTTATAGCAATCAGCCCCAGCATTTT.

The sample holds one count of this clone. The J gene is TRBJ2-5, the V gene TRBV7-3; D is ambiguous. CDR1 and CDR2 (germline): SGHTA, FQGTGA. The CDR3 has 13 amino acids. V was clipped by 4 bases and J by 5 bases, with 11 bases between them. The CDR3 DNA reads as TGTGCCAGCAGCTCCCCTAGTTCCGAGACCCAGTACTTC. Translation gives CASSSPSSETQYF.

The gene calls are TRBV6-1 and TRBJ2-3; 12 bases fit TRBD2. With 2 bases clipped from V and 0 bases from J, the junction kept 6 bases outside the gene matches. This CDR3 spans 18 amino acids. CDR1 MNHNS and CDR2 SASEGT come from the germline V gene. This chain's CDR3 is CASSEPLAGGSSTDTQYF. CDR3 coding DNA: TGTGCCAGCAGTGAACCTCTAGCGGGAGGGTCTAGCACAGATACGCAGTATTTT.

V gene TRBV3-1 (or the pseudogene TRBV3-2) combines with J gene TRBJ1-5, with 9 nucleotides matching TRBD1. The CDR3 totals 15 residues. V lost 3 bases to trimming and J lost 7 bases; unmatched junction nucleotides: 7. In germline, CDR1 is LGHDT, CDR2 YNNKEL (reference sequence). CDR3 DNA sequence: TGTGCCAGCAGCCAGGCGGGACAGGGTGAACAGCCCCAGCATTTT. Residues: CASSQAGQGEQPQHF.

This rearrangement joins TRBV5-6 to TRBJ2-3; a weak D match, TRBD2 (6 bases). Germline lookup yields CDR1 SGHDT and CDR2 YYEEEE. The CDR3 consists of 17 residues. Trimming took 2 bases from V and 2 from J, leaving 18 bases between them. The CDR3 region is CASSFGVADQLTDTQYF. In DNA, the CDR3 is TGTGCCAGCAGCTTTGGGGTAGCGGACCAACTCACAGATACGCAGTATTTT. The whole variable domain, remainder taken from reference TRBV5-6 and TRBJ2-3, is DAGVTQSPTHLIKTRGQQVTLRCSPKSGHDTVSWYQQALGQGPQFIFQYYEEEERQRGNFPDRFSGHQFPNYSSELNVNALLLGDSALYLCASSFGVADQLTDTQYFGPGTRLTVL.

The CDR3 region is CASSLSGEGGYTF. The CDR3 coding sequence is TGCGCCAGCAGCTTGTCCGGGGAGGGTGGCTACACCTTC. V usage is TRBV5-1 and J usage is TRBJ1-2, with unresolved D. Looked up from germline, CDR1 is SGHRS and CDR2 is YFSETQ. The CDR3 is made up of 13 amino acids. V was shortened by 1 base and J by 7 bases, with 11 bases between the two germline ends.

The chain has TRBV24-1 and TRBJ1-1; D uncertain. The ends were cut back, 5 bases at V and 0 bases at J, with 12 bases in the middle. CDR1 is KGHDR, CDR2 SFDVKD, per germline. The CDR3 loop spans 15 amino acids. The DNA of the CDR3 is TGTGCCACCAGTGGGGGAGAGCCGTTGAACACTGAAGCTTTCTTT. It codes for CATSGGEPLNTEAFF.

A single count supports this clone. This chain joins TRBV3-1 (or the pseudogene TRBV3-2) and TRBJ2-5; tentatively, D is TRBD1 (5 bases). The CDR3 length is 13 residues. Germline assignment: CDR1 LGHDT and CDR2 YNNKEL (reference sequence). Trimming took 3 bases from V and 5 from J, leaving 10 bases between them. CDR3 DNA: TGTGCCAGCAGCCACGCAGGGATGGAGACCCAGTACTTC. Its protein product is CASSHAGMETQYF.